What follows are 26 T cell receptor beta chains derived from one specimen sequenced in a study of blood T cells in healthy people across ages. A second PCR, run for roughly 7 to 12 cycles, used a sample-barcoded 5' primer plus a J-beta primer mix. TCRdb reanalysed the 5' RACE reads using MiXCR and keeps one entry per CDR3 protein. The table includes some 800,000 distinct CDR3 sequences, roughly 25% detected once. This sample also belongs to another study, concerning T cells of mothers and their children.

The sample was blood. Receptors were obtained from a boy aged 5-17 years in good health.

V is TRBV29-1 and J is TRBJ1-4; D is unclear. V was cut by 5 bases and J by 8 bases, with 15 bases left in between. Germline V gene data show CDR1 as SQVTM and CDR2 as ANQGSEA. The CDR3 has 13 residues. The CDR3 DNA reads TGCAGCGTTTTGGACGGAGGTGCCGAAAAACTGTTTTTT. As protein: CSVLDGGAEKLFF.

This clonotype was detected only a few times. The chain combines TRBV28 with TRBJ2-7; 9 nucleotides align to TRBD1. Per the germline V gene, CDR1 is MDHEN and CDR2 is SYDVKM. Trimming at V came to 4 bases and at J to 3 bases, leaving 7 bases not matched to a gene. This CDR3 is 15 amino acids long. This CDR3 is CASSSGGQGDYEQYF. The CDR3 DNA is TGTGCCAGCAGTTCTGGGGGACAGGGTGACTACGAGCAGTACTTC.

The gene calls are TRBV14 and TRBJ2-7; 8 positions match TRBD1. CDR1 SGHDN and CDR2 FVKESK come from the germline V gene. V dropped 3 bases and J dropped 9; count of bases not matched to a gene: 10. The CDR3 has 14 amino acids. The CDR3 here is CASSQGTTGGWQYF. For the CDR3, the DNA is TGTGCCAGCAGCCAGGGAACAACAGGGGGGTGGCAGTACTTC.

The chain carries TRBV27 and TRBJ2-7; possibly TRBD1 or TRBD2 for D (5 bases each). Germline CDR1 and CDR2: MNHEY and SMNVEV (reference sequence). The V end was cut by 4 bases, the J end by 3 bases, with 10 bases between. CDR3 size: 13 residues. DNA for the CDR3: TGTGCCAGCAGTTACGGGACGAACTACGAGCAGTACTTC. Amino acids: CASSYGTNYEQYF.

DNA for the CDR3: TGTGCCAGCAGTTATGCCCCGGGACAGGTCTACGAGCAGTACTTC. Its protein is CASSYAPGQVYEQYF. The chain has TRBV7-2 and TRBJ2-5, with 8 bases identical to TRBD1. TRBJ2-7 matches the DNA end more closely, so the J call is doubtful. The CDR3 sequence is 15 residues long. CDR1 SGHTA and CDR2 FQGNSA come from the germline V gene.

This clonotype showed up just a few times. Here the CDR3 reads CASSYPGLNEQFF. CDR3 DNA sequence: TGTGCCAGCAGTTATCCGGGGCTCAATGAGCAGTTCTTC. The chain combines TRBV6-5 with TRBJ2-1; D could derive from TRBD1 or TRBD2 (5 bases each). Germline V gives CDR1 MNHEY, CDR2 SVGAGI. V lost 3 bases, J lost 6 bases, and 9 bases lay in between. The CDR3 contains 13 residues.

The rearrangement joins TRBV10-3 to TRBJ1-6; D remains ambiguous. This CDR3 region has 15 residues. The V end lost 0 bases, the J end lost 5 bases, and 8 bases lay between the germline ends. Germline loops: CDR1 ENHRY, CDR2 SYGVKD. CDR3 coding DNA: TGTGCCATCAGTGAGTCCAACGGAAATAATTCACCCCTCCACTTT. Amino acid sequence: CAISESNGNNSPLHF.

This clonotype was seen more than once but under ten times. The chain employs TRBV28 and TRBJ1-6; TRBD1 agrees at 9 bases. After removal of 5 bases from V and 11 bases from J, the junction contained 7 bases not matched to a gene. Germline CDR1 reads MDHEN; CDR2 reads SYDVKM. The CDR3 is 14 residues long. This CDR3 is CASSTRQGDPPLHF. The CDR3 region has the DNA TGTGCCAGCAGTACCCGACAGGGGGATCCACCCCTCCACTTT.

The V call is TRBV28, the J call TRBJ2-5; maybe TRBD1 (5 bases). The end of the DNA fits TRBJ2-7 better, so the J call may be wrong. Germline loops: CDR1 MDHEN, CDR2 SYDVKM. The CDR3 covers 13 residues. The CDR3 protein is CASSYRSLDEQYF. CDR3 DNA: TGTGCCAGCAGTTACAGGTCCCTGGACGAGCAGTACTTC.

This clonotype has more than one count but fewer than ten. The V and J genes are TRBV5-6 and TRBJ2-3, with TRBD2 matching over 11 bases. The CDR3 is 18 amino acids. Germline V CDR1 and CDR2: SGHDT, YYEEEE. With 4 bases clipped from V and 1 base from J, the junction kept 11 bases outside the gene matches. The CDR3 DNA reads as TGTGCCAGCAGCCAAACAGGGTCACTAGCGGGGGGCACAGATACGCAGTATTTT. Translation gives CASSQTGSLAGGTDTQYF.

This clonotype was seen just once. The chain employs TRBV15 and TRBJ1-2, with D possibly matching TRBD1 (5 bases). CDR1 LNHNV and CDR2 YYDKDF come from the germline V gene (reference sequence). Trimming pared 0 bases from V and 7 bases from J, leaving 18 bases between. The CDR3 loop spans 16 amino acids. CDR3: CATSRERRDRSRGYTF. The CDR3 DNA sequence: TGTGCCACCAGCAGAGAACGCCGGGACCGGTCCCGTGGCTACACCTTC.

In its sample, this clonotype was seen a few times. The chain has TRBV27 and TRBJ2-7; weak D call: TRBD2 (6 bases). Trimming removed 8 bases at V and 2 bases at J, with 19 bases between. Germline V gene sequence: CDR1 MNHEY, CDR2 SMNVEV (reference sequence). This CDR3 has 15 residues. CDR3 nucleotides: TGTGCCAGCGGGCTGCGGGGCGTCGAAGCCTACGAGCAGTACTTC. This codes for CASGLRGVEAYEQYF.

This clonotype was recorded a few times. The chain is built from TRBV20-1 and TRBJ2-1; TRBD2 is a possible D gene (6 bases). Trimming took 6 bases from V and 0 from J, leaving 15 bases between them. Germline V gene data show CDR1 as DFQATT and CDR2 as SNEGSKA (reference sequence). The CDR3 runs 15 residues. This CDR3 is CSAQPRGLSYNEQFF. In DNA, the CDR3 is TGCAGTGCGCAACCAAGGGGACTCTCCTACAATGAGCAGTTCTTC.

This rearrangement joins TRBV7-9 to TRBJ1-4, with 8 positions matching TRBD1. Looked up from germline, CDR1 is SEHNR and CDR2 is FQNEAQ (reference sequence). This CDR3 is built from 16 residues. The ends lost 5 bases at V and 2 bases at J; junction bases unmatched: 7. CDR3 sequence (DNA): TGTGCCAGCAGCCACGGACAGGGCGGGACTAATGAAAAACTGTTTTTT. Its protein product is CASSHGQGGTNEKLFF.

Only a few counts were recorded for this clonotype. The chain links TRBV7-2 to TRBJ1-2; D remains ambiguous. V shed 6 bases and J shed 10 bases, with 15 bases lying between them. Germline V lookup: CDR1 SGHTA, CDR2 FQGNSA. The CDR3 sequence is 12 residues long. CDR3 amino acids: CASSKPPLIYTF. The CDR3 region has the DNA TGTGCCAGCAGTAAGCCCCCCCTTATCTACACCTTC.

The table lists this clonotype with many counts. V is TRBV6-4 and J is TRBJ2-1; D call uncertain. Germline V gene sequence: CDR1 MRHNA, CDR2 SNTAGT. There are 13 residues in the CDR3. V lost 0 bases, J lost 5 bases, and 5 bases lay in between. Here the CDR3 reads CASSDSTHNEQFF. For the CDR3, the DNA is TGTGCCAGCAGTGACTCGACTCACAATGAGCAGTTCTTC.

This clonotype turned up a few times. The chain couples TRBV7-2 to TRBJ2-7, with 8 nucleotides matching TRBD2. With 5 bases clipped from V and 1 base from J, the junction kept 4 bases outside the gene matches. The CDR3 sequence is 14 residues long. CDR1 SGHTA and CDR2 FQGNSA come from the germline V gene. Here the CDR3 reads CASSAGLVSYEQYF. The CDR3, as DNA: TGTGCCAGCAGCGCGGGACTAGTGTCCTACGAGCAGTACTTC.

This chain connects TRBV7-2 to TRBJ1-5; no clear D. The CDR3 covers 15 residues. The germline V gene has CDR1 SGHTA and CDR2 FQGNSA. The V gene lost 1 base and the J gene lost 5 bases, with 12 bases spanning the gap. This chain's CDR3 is CASSLGGRIDQPQHF. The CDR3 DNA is TGTGCCAGCAGCTTAGGAGGGCGAATTGATCAGCCCCAGCATTTT.

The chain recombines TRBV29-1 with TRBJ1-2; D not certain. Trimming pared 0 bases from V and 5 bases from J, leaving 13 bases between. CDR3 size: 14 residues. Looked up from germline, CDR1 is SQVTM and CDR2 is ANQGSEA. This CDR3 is CSVEDFFAGYGYTF. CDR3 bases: TGCAGCGTTGAAGATTTCTTTGCCGGTTATGGCTACACCTTC. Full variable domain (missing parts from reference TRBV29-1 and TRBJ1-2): SAVISQKPSRDICQRGTSLTIQCQVDSQVTMMFWYRQQPGQSLTLIATANQGSEATYESGFVIDKFPISRPNLTFSTLTVSNMSPEDSSIYLCSVEDFFAGYGYTFGSGTRLTVV.

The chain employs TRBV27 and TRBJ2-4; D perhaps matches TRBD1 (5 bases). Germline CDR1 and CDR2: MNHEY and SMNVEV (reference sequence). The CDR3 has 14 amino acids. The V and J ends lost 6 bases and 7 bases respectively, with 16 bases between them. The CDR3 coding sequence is TGTGCCAGCAGCCCTGGCCAGGGATGGAACATTCAGTACTTC. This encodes CASSPGQGWNIQYF.

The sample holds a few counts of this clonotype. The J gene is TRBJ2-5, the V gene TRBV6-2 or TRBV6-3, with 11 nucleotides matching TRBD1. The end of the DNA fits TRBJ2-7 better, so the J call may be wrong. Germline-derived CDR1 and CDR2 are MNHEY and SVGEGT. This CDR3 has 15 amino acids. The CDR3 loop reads CASSTWDRGAYEQYF. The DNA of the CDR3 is TGTGCCAGCAGTACTTGGGACAGGGGGGCCTACGAGCAGTACTTC.

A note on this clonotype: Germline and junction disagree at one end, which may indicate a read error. Here the CDR3 DNA reads TGCGCCAGCAGCCAAACGGTAACAAACGAGCAGTGCTTC. Residues: CASSQTVTNEQCF. The J gene is TRBJ2-7, the V gene TRBV4-3; D gene uncertain. CDR3 length equals 13 residues. Germline V lookup: CDR1 LGHNA, CDR2 YSLEER.

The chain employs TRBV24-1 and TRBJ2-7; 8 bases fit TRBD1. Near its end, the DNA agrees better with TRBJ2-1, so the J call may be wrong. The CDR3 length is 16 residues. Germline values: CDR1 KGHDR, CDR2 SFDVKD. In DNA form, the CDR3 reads TGTGCCACCAGTGATTCTTACGGACAGGGTGCCAATGAGCAGTTCTTC. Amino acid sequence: CATSDSYGQGANEQFF.

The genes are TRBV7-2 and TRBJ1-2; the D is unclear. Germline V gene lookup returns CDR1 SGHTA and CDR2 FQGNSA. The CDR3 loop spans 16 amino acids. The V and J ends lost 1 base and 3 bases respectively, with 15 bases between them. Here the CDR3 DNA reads TGTGCCAGCAGCTTAGAACGGCGGGCGGGGTACTATGGCTACACCTTC. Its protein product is CASSLERRAGYYGYTF.

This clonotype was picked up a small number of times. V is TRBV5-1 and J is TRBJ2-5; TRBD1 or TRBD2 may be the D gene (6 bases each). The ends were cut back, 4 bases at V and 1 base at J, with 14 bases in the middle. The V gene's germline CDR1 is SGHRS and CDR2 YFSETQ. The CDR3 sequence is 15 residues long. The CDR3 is CASSPTGGSQETQYF. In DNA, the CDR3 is TGCGCCAGCAGCCCTACCGGGGGCAGCCAAGAGACCCAGTACTTC.

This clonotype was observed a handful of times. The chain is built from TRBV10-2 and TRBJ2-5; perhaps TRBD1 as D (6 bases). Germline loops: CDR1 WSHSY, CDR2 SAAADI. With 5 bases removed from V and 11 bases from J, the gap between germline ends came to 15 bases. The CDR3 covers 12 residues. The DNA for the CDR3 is TGCGCCAGCAGTAGACAGGATTGGGAGCAGTACTTC. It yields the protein CASSRQDWEQYF.